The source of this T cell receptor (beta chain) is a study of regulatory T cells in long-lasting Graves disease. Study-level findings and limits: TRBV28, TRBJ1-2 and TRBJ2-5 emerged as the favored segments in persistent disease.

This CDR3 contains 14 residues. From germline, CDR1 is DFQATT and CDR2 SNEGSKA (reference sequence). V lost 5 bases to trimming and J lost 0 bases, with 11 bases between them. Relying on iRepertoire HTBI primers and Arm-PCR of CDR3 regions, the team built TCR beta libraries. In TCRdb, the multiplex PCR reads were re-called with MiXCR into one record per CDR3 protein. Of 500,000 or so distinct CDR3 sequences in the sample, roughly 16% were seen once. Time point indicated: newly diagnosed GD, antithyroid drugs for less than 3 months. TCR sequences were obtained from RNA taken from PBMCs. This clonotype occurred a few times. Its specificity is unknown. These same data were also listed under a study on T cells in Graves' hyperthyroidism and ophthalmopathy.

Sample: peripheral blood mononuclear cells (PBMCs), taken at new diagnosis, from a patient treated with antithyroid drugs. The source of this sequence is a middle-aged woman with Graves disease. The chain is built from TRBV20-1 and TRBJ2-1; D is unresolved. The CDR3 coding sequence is TGCAGTGCTTTTAATCGGAGCTCCTACAATGAGCAGTTCTTC. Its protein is CSAFNRSSYNEQFF.